The 18 T cell receptor beta chains below all came from one sample that was sequenced in a study of PD-1 blockade in classical Hodgkin lymphoma (TCRdb year 2020). To prepare the library, the immunoSEQ multiplex PCR assay was applied. TCRdb provides this immuneACCESS table in a form limited to in-frame rearrangements. Some clones are lacking; in checked studies, under half of them reflect an unresolved V gene, and why the rest are absent is not known. Here the sample has some 93,000 clones; around 80% occur a single time. Less than 10% of the sample lies in the top ten. Interpreted using the paper, the time point label stands for: cycle 4 day 1 (C4D1), after less than seven weeks of nivolumab. Every trial patient had relapsed after autologous stem cell transplantation, and cohorts A, B and C differed in prior brentuximab vedotin exposure. The sequenced sample was peripheral blood mononuclear cells (PBMCs), obtained before the fourth cycle of nivolumab. Receptors were obtained from a human donor with classical Hodgkin lymphoma.

V usage is TRBV6-1 and J usage is TRBJ2-7; D remains unclear. Trimming pared 5 bases from V and 2 bases from J, leaving 10 bases between. Per the germline V gene, CDR1 is MNHNS and CDR2 is SASEGT. The CDR3 extends over 13 amino acids. Written as DNA, the CDR3 is TGTGCCAGCAGTAACCGACGAGCCTACGAGCAGTACTTC. This sequence encodes CASSNRRAYEQYF.

The J gene is TRBJ1-1, the V gene TRBV5-5; D is undetermined. CDR3 length equals 14 residues. CDR1 is SGHKS and CDR2 is YYEKEE in the germline V gene (reference sequence). V lost 1 base and J lost 1, with 8 bases in between. This chain's CDR3 is CASSLQRKNTEAFF. CDR3 bases: TGTGCCAGCAGCTTGCAACGGAAGAACACTGAAGCTTTCTTT.

V and J are TRBV19 and TRBJ1-2; 7 nucleotides line up with TRBD1. This CDR3 has 13 amino acids. The V and J ends lost 6 bases and 2 bases, in that order; junction bases with no gene match: 3. CDR1 is LNHDA and CDR2 is SQIVND in the germline V gene (reference sequence). The CDR3 DNA reads TGTGCCAGTAGGACGACAGGGAACTATGGCTACACCTTC. Its protein is CASRTTGNYGYTF.

This clone was seen only a few times. The chain combines TRBV28 with TRBJ2-2; D possibly corresponds to TRBD2 (5 bases). CDR3 size: 16 residues. With 4 bases removed from V and 0 bases from J, the gap between germline ends came to 12 bases. CDR1 is MDHEN and CDR2 is SYDVKM in the germline V gene. The CDR3 DNA sequence: TGTGCCAGCAGTTCTGCTAGCCTCTCGAACACCGGGGAGCTGTTTTTT. Amino acids: CASSSASLSNTGELFF.

The chain carries TRBV7-6 and TRBJ2-3; 7 bases agree with TRBD1. The V gene end was trimmed by 6 bases and the J gene end by 5 bases; junction bases not matched to a gene: 5. Germline values: CDR1 SGHVS, CDR2 FNYEAQ. The CDR3 loop spans 13 amino acids. CDR3 nucleotides: TGTGCCAGCAGGACAGGGTTATTAGATACGCAGTATTTT. This gives the protein CASRTGLLDTQYF.

The chain is built from TRBV5-1 and TRBJ2-5, with D possibly TRBD2 on 5 matching bases. V was pared by 0 bases and J by 4 bases, with 10 bases between. The CDR3 covers 14 residues. Germline CDR1 reads SGHRS; CDR2 reads YFSETQ. In nucleotides, the CDR3 is TGCGCCAGCAGCTTGGCCCCTGAGGGAGAGACCCAGTACTTC. Its translation is CASSLAPEGETQYF.

As concerns this clone: A read error may produce the germline difference seen at one junction end. Written as DNA, the CDR3 is TGTGCTAGCAGCTTAGAACGCGACAATGAGCAGTTCTTC. Encoded protein: CASSLERDNEQFF. The chain uses TRBV7-7 and TRBJ2-1, with unresolved D. This CDR3 contains 13 residues. Germline CDR1 SSHAT, CDR2 FNYEAQ (reference sequence).

The genes are TRBV7-3 and TRBJ2-5; 8 bases match TRBD2. This CDR3 region has 15 residues. Per germline, CDR1 SGHTA and CDR2 FQGTGA. Losses at the gene ends were 6 bases for V and 1 base for J; bases not matched to a gene: 7. DNA for the CDR3: TGTGCCAGCAGGCCCCTAGCGGGCCCCCAAGAGACCCAGTACTTC. It yields the protein CASRPLAGPQETQYF. Complete variable domain (other parts from reference TRBV7-3 and TRBJ2-5): GAGVSQTPSNKVTEKGKYVELRCDPISGHTALYWYRQSLGQGPEFLIYFQGTGAADDSGLPNDRFFAVRPEGSVSTLKIQRTERGDSAVYLCASRPLAGPQETQYFGPGTRLLVL.

This clone was counted at least ten times. This rearrangement joins TRBV4-3 to TRBJ1-2, with D unresolved. CDR1 is LGHNA and CDR2 is YSLEER in the germline V gene. The CDR3 contains 17 residues. V dropped 0 bases and J dropped 4 bases, with 18 bases sitting between them. CDR3 DNA sequence: TGCGCCAGCAGCCAAGAATTGAGCACTATAATAAGCTATGGCTACACCTTC. It specifies CASSQELSTIISYGYTF.

This sequence joins TRBV19 and TRBJ1-1; 8 bases fit TRBD1. The V segment lost 0 bases and the J segment 0 bases; nucleotides outside the gene matches: 9. Germline V CDR1 and CDR2: LNHDA, SQIVND (reference sequence). The CDR3 is 18 residues long. CDR3 nucleotide sequence: TGTGCCAGTAGTATAGATGGTGGACAGGGAGATGTGAACACTGAAGCTTTCTTT. It codes for CASSIDGGQGDVNTEAFF. Supplemented by reference TRBV19 and TRBJ1-1, the full variable domain reads DGGITQSPKYLFRKEGQNVTLSCEQNLNHDAMYWYRQDPGQGLRLIYYSQIVNDFQKGDIAEGYSVSREKKESFPLTVTSAQKNPTAFYLCASSIDGGQGDVNTEAFFGQGTRLTVV.

The chain employs TRBV7-3 and TRBJ1-2; a possible D gene is TRBD1 (6 bases). Germline-derived CDR1 and CDR2 are SGHTA and FQGTGA. This CDR3 has 14 amino acids. Trimming removed 2 bases from V and 4 bases from J, with 11 bases in between. CDR3 residues: CASSLQDRLYGYTF. The CDR3 DNA reads as TGTGCCAGCAGCTTACAAGACAGGCTCTATGGCTACACCTTC.

The V and J genes are TRBV18 and TRBJ2-7; 14 nucleotides agree with TRBD2. The CDR3 has 19 amino acids. Germline V gene sequence: CDR1 KGHSH, CDR2 LQKENI. Trimming removed 6 bases from V and 6 bases from J; junction bases left unmatched: 19. The CDR3: CASSGTSGSGGGFPFEQYF. For the CDR3, the DNA is TGTGCCAGCTCCGGGACTAGCGGGAGCGGAGGGGGATTTCCGTTCGAGCAGTACTTC.

V gene TRBV2 combines with J gene TRBJ2-3; 9 nucleotides agree with TRBD1. Germline V CDR1 and CDR2: SNHLY, FYNNEI. V lost 3 bases to trimming and J lost 1 base; unmatched junction nucleotides: 5. This CDR3 contains 16 residues. CDR3 sequence: CASSEFWTGGTDTQYF. CDR3 in DNA: TGTGCCAGCAGTGAGTTTTGGACAGGGGGCACAGATACGCAGTATTTT.

The chain carries TRBV29-1 and TRBJ1-1; 8 nucleotides line up with TRBD1. The junction had 6 bases not matched to a gene; V was cut back by 7 bases and J by 5 bases. Germline V gene lookup returns CDR1 SQVTM and CDR2 ANQGSEA. This CDR3 region has 12 residues. The CDR3 loop reads CSALTGVTEAFF. For the CDR3, the DNA is TGCAGCGCGTTGACAGGGGTGACTGAAGCTTTCTTT.

This clone was found a few times. The chain is built from TRBV7-2 and TRBJ2-7, with D uncertain. This CDR3 is built from 13 residues. Per germline, CDR1 SGHTA and CDR2 FQGNSA. V was clipped by 3 bases and J by 3 bases, with 9 bases between them. The CDR3 sequence is CASSLSLGYEQYF. The CDR3, as DNA: TGTGCCAGCAGCTTGTCGCTAGGCTACGAGCAGTACTTC.

The J gene is TRBJ1-1, the V gene TRBV10-2; D is perhaps TRBD1 (6 bases). This CDR3 is built from 15 residues. The germline gives CDR1 WSHSY, CDR2 SAAADI. V was pared by 8 bases and J by 5 bases, with 21 bases between. CDR3 region: CASQGYRDRRTEAFF. DNA for the CDR3: TGCGCCAGCCAGGGGTACAGGGATCGAAGGACTGAAGCTTTCTTT.

The chain joins TRBV29-1 to TRBJ1-1; TRBD1 matches at 7 bases. V lost 0 bases, J lost 4 bases, and 5 bases stayed unmatched. Germline-derived CDR1 and CDR2 are SQVTM and ANQGSEA. The CDR3 runs 14 residues. This CDR3 is CSVEDRQGITEAFF. Here the CDR3 DNA reads TGCAGCGTTGAAGACCGACAGGGTATCACTGAAGCTTTCTTT. Full variable domain (rest looked up from reference TRBV29-1 and TRBJ1-1): SAVISQKPSRDICQRGTSLTIQCQVDSQVTMMFWYRQQPGQSLTLIATANQGSEATYESGFVIDKFPISRPNLTFSTLTVSNMSPEDSSIYLCSVEDRQGITEAFFGQGTRLTVV.

The chain recombines TRBV2 with TRBJ2-6, with D perhaps matching TRBD2 (6 bases). Germline CDR1 and CDR2: SNHLY and FYNNEI. The CDR3 is 17 amino acids. V lost 2 bases and J lost 0, with 11 bases in between. The CDR3 reads CASSETFGSSGANVLTF. As DNA, the CDR3 is TGTGCCAGCAGTGAAACGTTCGGGAGCTCTGGGGCCAACGTCCTGACTTTC.